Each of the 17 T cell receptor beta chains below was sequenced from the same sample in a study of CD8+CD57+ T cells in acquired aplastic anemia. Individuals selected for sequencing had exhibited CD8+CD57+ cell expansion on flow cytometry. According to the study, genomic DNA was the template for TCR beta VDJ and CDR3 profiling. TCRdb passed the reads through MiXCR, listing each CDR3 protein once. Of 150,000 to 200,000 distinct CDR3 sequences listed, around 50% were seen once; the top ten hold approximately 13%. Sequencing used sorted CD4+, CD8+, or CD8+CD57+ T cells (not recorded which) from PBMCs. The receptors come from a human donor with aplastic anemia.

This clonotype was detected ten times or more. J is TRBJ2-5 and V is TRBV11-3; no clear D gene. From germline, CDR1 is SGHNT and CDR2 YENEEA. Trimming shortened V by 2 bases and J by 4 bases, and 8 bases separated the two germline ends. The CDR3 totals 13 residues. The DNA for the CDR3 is TGTGCCAGCAGCTTACGAGCGTCAGAGACCCAGTACTTC. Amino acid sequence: CASSLRASETQYF.

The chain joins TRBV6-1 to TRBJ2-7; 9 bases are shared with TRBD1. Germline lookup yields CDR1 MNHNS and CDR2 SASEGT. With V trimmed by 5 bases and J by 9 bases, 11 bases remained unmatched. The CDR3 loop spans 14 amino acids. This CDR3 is CASSRGTGILWQYF. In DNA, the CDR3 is TGTGCCAGCAGTAGGGGGACAGGGATCTTATGGCAGTACTTC.

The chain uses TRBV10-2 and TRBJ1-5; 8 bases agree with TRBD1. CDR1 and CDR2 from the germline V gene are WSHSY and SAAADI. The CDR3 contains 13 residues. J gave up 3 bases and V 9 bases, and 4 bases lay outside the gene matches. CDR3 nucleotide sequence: TGCGCCAGTCAGGGGGCCGACAATCAGCCCCAGCATTTT. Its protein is CASQGADNQPQHF.

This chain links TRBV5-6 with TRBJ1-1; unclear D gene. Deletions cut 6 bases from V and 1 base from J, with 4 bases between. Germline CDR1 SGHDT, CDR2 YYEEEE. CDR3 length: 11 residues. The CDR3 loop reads CASKGNTEAFF. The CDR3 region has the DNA TGTGCCAGCAAGGGGAACACTGAAGCTTTCTTT.

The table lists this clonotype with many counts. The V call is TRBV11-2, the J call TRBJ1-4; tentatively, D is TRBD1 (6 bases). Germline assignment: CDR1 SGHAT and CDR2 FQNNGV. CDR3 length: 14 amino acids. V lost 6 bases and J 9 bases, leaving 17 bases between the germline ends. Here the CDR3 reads CASSQDSVSQKLFF. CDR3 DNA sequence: TGTGCCAGCAGTCAGGACAGTGTTTCCCAAAAACTGTTTTTT.

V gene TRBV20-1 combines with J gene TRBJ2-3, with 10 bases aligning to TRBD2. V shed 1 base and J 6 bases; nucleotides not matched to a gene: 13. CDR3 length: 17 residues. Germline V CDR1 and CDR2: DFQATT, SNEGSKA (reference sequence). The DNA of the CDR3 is TGCAGTGCTAGAGCGGCCGAACTAGCGGGGAAGGGGGATACGCAGTATTTT. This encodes CSARAAELAGKGDTQYF.

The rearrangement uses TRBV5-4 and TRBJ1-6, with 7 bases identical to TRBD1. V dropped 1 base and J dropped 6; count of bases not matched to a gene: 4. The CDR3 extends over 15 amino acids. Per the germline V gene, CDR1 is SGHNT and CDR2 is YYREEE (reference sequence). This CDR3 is CASSLPTGANSPLHF. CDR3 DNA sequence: TGTGCCAGCAGCTTGCCTACAGGGGCTAATTCACCCCTCCACTTT.

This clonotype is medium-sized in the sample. In DNA, the CDR3 is TGTGCCACCGGTCTCTCGAATGAGCAGTTCTTC. This codes for CATGLSNEQFF. This rearrangement joins TRBV15 to TRBJ2-1, with D unclear. Trimming took 8 bases from V and 7 from J, leaving 9 bases between them. From germline, CDR1 is LNHNV and CDR2 YYDKDF (reference sequence). The CDR3 contains 11 residues.

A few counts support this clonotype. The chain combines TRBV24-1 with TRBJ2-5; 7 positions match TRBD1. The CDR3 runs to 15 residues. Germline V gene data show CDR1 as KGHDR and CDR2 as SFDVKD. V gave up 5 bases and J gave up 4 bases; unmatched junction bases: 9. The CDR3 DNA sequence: TGTGCCACCAGTGGTGGGACAGCCATAAGAGAGACCCAGTACTTC. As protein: CATSGGTAIRETQYF.

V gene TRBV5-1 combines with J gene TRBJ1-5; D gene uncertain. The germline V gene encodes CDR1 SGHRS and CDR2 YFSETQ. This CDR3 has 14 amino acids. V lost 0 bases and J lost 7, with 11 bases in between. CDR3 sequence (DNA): TGCGCCAGCAGCTTGGAAGCGGATTCCCAGCCCCAGCATTTT. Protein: CASSLEADSQPQHF.

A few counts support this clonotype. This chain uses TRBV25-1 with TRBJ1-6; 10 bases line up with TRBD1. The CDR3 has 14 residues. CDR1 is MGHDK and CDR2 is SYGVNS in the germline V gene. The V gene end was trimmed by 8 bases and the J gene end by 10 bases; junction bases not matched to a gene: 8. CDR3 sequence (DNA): TGTGCCAGCGGGGGGACAGGGGTAGGGTCACCCCTCCACTTT. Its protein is CASGGTGVGSPLHF.

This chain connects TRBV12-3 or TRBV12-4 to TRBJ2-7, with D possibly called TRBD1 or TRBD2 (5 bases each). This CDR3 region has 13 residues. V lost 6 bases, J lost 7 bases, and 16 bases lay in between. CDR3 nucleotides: TGTGCCAGCAGCCTAGGGACGCTTTCGGAGCAGTACTTC. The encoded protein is CASSLGTLSEQYF.

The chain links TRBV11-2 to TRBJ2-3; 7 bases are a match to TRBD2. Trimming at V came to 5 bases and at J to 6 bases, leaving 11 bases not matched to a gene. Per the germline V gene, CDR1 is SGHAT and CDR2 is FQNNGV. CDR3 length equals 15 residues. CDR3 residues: CASSPLGAGSDTQYF. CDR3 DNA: TGTGCCAGCAGCCCGCTCGGAGCGGGGTCTGATACGCAGTATTTT.

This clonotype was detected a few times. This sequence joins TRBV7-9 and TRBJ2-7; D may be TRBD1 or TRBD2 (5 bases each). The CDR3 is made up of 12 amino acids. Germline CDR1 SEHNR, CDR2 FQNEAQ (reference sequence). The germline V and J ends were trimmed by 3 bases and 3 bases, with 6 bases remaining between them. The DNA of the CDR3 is TGTGCCAGCAGCTTGGGGGACTACGAGCAGTACTTC. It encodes CASSLGDYEQYF.

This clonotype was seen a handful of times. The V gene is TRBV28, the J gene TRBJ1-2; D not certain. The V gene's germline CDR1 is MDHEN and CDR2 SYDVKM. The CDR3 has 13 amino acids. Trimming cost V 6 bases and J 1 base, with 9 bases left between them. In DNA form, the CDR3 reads TGTGCCAGCAGGGTATCTGATAACTATGGCTACACCTTC. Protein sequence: CASRVSDNYGYTF.

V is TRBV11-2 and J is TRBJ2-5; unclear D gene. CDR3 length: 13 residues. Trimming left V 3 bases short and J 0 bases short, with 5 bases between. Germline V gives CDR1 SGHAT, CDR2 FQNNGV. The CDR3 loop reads CASSFGHQETQYF. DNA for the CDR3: TGTGCCAGCAGCTTCGGACACCAAGAGACCCAGTACTTC.

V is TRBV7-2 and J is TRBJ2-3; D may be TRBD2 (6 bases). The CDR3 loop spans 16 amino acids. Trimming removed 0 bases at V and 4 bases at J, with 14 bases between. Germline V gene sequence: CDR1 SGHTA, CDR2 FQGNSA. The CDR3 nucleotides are TGTGCCAGCAGCTTAGCGGCAGGCGGGGTGGCAGATACGCAGTATTTT. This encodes CASSLAAGGVADTQYF.